A single sample is the source of the 13 T cell receptor beta chains below, sequenced in a study of Ad26.COV2.S vaccination and SARS-CoV-2 variants. Treatment of the sample: roughly 19 received Ad26.COV2.S at low or high dose, single or two shots; several received placebo; per-sample allocation not given. Day 63 following the first vaccine or placebo injection was when the samples were taken. Assay: immunoSEQ multiplex PCR; the TCRdb copy retains only in-frame clones and omits some. The sample lists about 420,000 clones, more than 75% occurring once. The sample in question was peripheral blood, obtained in a trial of Ad26.COV2.S vaccine versus placebo. Receptors originate from a person between 18 and 60 years old who received the Ad26.COV2.S COVID-19 vaccine or a placebo.

This chain joins TRBV2 and TRBJ1-3, with D possibly matching TRBD1 (5 bases). CDR1 and CDR2 from the germline V gene are SNHLY and FYNNEI. The length of the CDR3 is 16 residues. Trimming removed 1 base at V and 1 base at J, with 11 bases between. The CDR3 loop is CASSEDQGLSGNTIYF. CDR3 in DNA: TGTGCCAGCAGTGAAGACCAGGGTCTGTCTGGAAACACCATATATTTT.

V is TRBV30 and J is TRBJ2-2, with unresolved D. CDR3 size: 12 residues. V dropped 3 bases and J dropped 6 bases, with 8 bases sitting between them. Per germline, CDR1 GTSNPN and CDR2 SVGIG (reference sequence). The CDR3 region has the DNA TGTGCCTGGAGCCAACGACCCGGGGAGCTGTTTTTT. This gives the protein CAWSQRPGELFF. The full variable domain, its missing parts supplied by reference TRBV30 and TRBJ2-2, is SQTIHQWPATLVQPVGSPLSLECTVEGTSNPNLYWYRQAAGRGLQLLFYSVGIGQISSEVPQNLSASRPQDRQFILSSKKLLLSDSGFYLCAWSQRPGELFFGEGSRLTVL.

The rearrangement joins TRBV21-1 to TRBJ2-1; the DNA was not used to check the table's D call, TRBD1. TRBV21-1 constitutes a pseudogene. The CDR3 has 17 amino acids. The DNA of the CDR3 is TGTGCCAGCAGCATGATCTCGGGACAGGGAATTAACAATGAGCAGTTCTTC. Translation: CASSMISGQGINNEQFF.

The V call is TRBV7-3, the J call TRBJ2-3, with D tentatively TRBD1 (6 bases). The CDR3 is made up of 15 amino acids. Trimming pared 5 bases from V and 3 bases from J, leaving 15 bases between. The V gene's germline CDR1 is SGHTA and CDR2 FQGTGA. Here the CDR3 DNA reads TGTGCCAGCAGCAACCAAGGCAGGGGAACAGATACGCAGTATTTT. Translating it yields CASSNQGRGTDTQYF.

The rearrangement uses TRBV12-3 or TRBV12-4 and TRBJ2-1, with D hard to call. Trimming removed 5 bases from V and 10 bases from J, with 12 bases in between. CDR3 length: 12 amino acids. CDR3 region: CASSTGYREQFF. CDR3 in DNA: TGTGCCAGCAGTACGGGTTATAGAGAGCAGTTCTTC.

The chain is built from TRBV25-1 and TRBJ1-1, with a possible D match to TRBD1 (5 bases). The ends were cut back, 7 bases at V and 4 bases at J, with 16 bases in the middle. Germline values: CDR1 MGHDK, CDR2 SYGVNS. CDR3 length equals 14 residues. The CDR3 DNA is TGTGCCAGCACCTGGGGACGGAGTGGCACTGAAGCTTTCTTT. This gives the protein CASTWGRSGTEAFF.

This clone was seen just once. This chain joins TRBV5-4 and TRBJ2-1; D call uncertain. Germline-derived CDR1 and CDR2 are SGHNT and YYREEE (reference sequence). The CDR3 loop spans 15 amino acids. V dropped 4 bases and J dropped 0 bases, with 11 bases sitting between them. Written as DNA, the CDR3 is TGTGCCAGCAGCCCCCCCTTTAGCTCCTACAATGAGCAGTTCTTC. It codes for CASSPPFSSYNEQFF.

The chain joins TRBV7-6 to TRBJ2-7; no reliable D call. The CDR3 length is 13 residues. Germline CDR1 is SGHVS and CDR2 is FNYEAQ. V was clipped by 0 bases and J by 4 bases, with 7 bases between them. CDR3 in amino acids: CASSLAEGYEQYF. DNA of the CDR3: TGTGCCAGCAGCTTAGCGGAAGGGTACGAGCAGTACTTC.

The rearrangement joins TRBV7-9 to TRBJ2-1; D uncertain. Deletions cut 1 base from V and 5 bases from J, with 3 bases between. This CDR3 is 12 amino acids long. The germline CDR1 and CDR2 sequences are SEHNR and FQNEAQ (reference sequence). CDR3 nucleotides: TGTGCCAGCAGCTTAGTGAACAATGAGCAGTTCTTC. As protein: CASSLVNNEQFF.

The chain combines TRBV5-1 with TRBJ1-6; 7 bases align to TRBD1. This CDR3 region has 15 residues. The germline V gene has CDR1 SGHRS and CDR2 YFSETQ. J was trimmed by 9 bases and V by 0 bases; bases with no gene match: 6. As DNA, the CDR3 is TGCGCCAGCAGCTTGGGACAGGGAGGTTTTTCACCCCTCCACTTT. Translation: CASSLGQGGFSPLHF.

J is TRBJ2-3 and V is TRBV9, with 9 positions matching TRBD2. The CDR3 totals 17 residues. Germline values: CDR1 SGDLS, CDR2 YYNGEE. V lost 6 bases to trimming and J lost 3 bases; unmatched junction nucleotides: 14. The CDR3 sequence: CASTPTLAGFMTDTQYF. The CDR3 DNA sequence: TGTGCCAGCACCCCGACTCTAGCGGGGTTTATGACAGATACGCAGTATTTT.

This clone was counted between two and nine times. The chain uses TRBV7-3 and TRBJ1-3; D possibly corresponds to TRBD1 (5 bases). Germline lookup yields CDR1 SGHTA and CDR2 FQGTGA. CDR3 size: 18 residues. Trimming removed 1 base from V and 0 bases from J, with 16 bases in between. The CDR3 spells CASSLIGGTDRSGNTIYF. In DNA form, the CDR3 reads TGTGCCAGCAGCTTAATAGGCGGGACGGACCGCTCTGGAAACACCATATATTTT.

The chain links TRBV28 to TRBJ1-2; the D is unclear. CDR1 is MDHEN, CDR2 SYDVKM, per germline. The CDR3 sequence is 14 residues long. V was shortened by 2 bases and J by 6 bases, with 13 bases between the two germline ends. CDR3 bases: TGTGCCAGCAGTTTAATTGGGCAATTCGATGGCTACACCTTC. Residues: CASSLIGQFDGYTF.